Shown below are 20 T cell receptor beta chains from a single sample sequenced in a study of CD8 T cells in ankylosing spondylitis. TCRdb called the 5' RACE reads again in MiXCR, with one record for every CDR3 protein. The sample has 650,000 to 800,000 distinct CDR3 sequences, roughly 20% seen once. What these receptors recognize is not known. Broader study findings: Roughly eight highly homologous variants made up a TCR beta motif, and this motif appeared characteristic of ankylosing spondylitis blood.

Sequenced sample: blood, either unsorted or a sorted T cell fraction (not recorded which). The receptors originated from a male donor with ankylosing spondylitis.

The chain joins TRBV12-3 or TRBV12-4 to TRBJ2-2, with 10 bases that match TRBD1. Trimming at V came to 6 bases and at J to 10 bases, leaving 8 bases not matched to a gene. The CDR3 has 14 residues. CDR3 in amino acids: CASSKTGGLVELFF. DNA for the CDR3: TGTGCCAGCAGCAAGACAGGGGGCCTCGTGGAGCTGTTTTTT.

The gene calls are TRBV11-1 and TRBJ1-2; 7 bases agree with TRBD1. The CDR3 totals 18 residues. Per the germline V gene, CDR1 is SGHAT and CDR2 is FQDESV (reference sequence). V shed 5 bases, J shed 1 base, and the junction held 16 bases outside the gene matches. The CDR3: CASSLQGPDRAGNYGYTF. The CDR3 nucleotides are TGTGCCAGCAGCCTCCAAGGGCCTGACAGGGCGGGTAACTATGGCTACACCTTC.

To note about this clonotype: Mismatch with germline at one junction end may stem from a read error. The chain employs TRBV20-1 and TRBJ2-3, with no clear D. This CDR3 spans 11 amino acids. The germline V gene has CDR1 DFQATT and CDR2 SNEGSKA (reference sequence). Here the CDR3 reads CSARGPDTQYF. CDR3 DNA sequence: TGCAGTGCCAGAGGTCCAGATACGCAGTATTTT.

This chain connects TRBV14 to TRBJ2-5; D is undetermined. The germline gives CDR1 SGHDN, CDR2 FVKESK. This CDR3 has 14 amino acids. Trimming shortened V by 0 bases and J by 2 bases, and 7 bases separated the two germline ends. CDR3 DNA: TGTGCCAGCAGCCAAGATATAGTACAAGAGACCCAGTACTTC. Its translation is CASSQDIVQETQYF.

The V and J genes are TRBV20-1 and TRBJ2-5; a possible D gene is TRBD2 (6 bases). Germline values: CDR1 DFQATT, CDR2 SNEGSKA (reference sequence). CDR3 length: 13 amino acids. V lost 2 bases and J 5 bases, leaving 12 bases between the germline ends. CDR3 sequence: CSARRLGVETQYF. CDR3 sequence (DNA): TGCAGTGCTAGAAGACTAGGGGTGGAGACCCAGTACTTC.

This clonotype was observed a handful of times. The CDR3 DNA sequence: TGTGCCAGCCACCAAGGGGCTAGCTCTGGAAACACCATATATTTT. Its translation: CASHQGASSGNTIYF. The chain recombines TRBV7-2 with TRBJ1-3; weak D call: TRBD1 (5 bases). V was pared by 8 bases and J by 0 bases, with 14 bases between. Germline CDR1 and CDR2: SGHTA and FQGNSA. CDR3 length: 15 residues. Looking up the rest from reference TRBV7-2 and TRBJ1-3 gives the full variable domain: GAGVSQSPSNKVTEKGKDVELRCDPISGHTALYWYRQSLGQGLEFLIYFQGNSAPDKSGLPSDRFSAERTGGSVSTLTIQRTQQEDSAVYLCASHQGASSGNTIYFGEGSWLTVV.

The chain couples TRBV6-1 to TRBJ2-2; the D is unclear. The CDR3 has 17 amino acids. V was trimmed by 6 bases and J by 2 bases, leaving 19 bases between them. The germline V gene encodes CDR1 MNHNS and CDR2 SASEGT. Here the CDR3 DNA reads TGTGCCAGCAGCCCTTCGGGCACGTACCTTAACACCGGGGAGCTGTTTTTT. It is translated as CASSPSGTYLNTGELFF.

This clonotype was counted between two and nine times. The chain has TRBV15 and TRBJ2-7; TRBD1 matches 7 bases. Trimming cost V 0 bases and J 6 bases; bases outside gene matches: 8. This CDR3 has 15 residues. Germline CDR1 and CDR2: LNHNV and YYDKDF (reference sequence). The CDR3 is CATSREGGGWSEQYF. CDR3 coding DNA: TGTGCCACCAGCAGAGAAGGGGGCGGTTGGTCCGAGCAGTACTTC.

The chain is built from TRBV12-3 or TRBV12-4 and TRBJ1-1; 7 bases agree with TRBD1. The CDR3 runs 14 residues. After removal of 6 bases from V and 5 bases from J, the junction contained 9 bases not matched to a gene. The CDR3 DNA follows: TGTGCCAGCAGCTACGTGACAGGGCTAACTGAAGCTTTCTTT. Its translation: CASSYVTGLTEAFF.

The chain couples TRBV28 to TRBJ1-6; D gene ambiguous. V lost 5 bases to trimming and J lost 7 bases, with 12 bases between them. CDR1 and CDR2 from the germline V gene are MDHEN and SYDVKM. This CDR3 has 14 amino acids. CDR3 region: CASSPGLENSPLHF. CDR3 in DNA: TGTGCCAGCAGTCCCGGACTGGAGAATTCACCCCTCCACTTT.

The V call is TRBV7-3, the J call TRBJ1-1; maybe TRBD1 (6 bases). The CDR3 sequence is 15 residues long. The V end was cut by 5 bases, the J end by 1 base, with 14 bases between. Germline CDR1 SGHTA, CDR2 FQGTGA. CDR3 sequence (DNA): TGTGCCAGCAGCCCCGGGGGCCCTACGAACACTGAAGCTTTCTTT. It translates to CASSPGGPTNTEAFF.

The gene calls are TRBV29-1 and TRBJ1-1; D gene unclear. CDR3 size: 12 residues. The germline V and J ends were trimmed by 6 bases and 9 bases, with 17 bases remaining between them. From germline, CDR1 is SQVTM and CDR2 ANQGSEA. The CDR3 loop is CSVSQREGKAFF. DNA for the CDR3: TGCAGCGTCTCGCAACGGGAGGGAAAAGCTTTCTTT.

This clonotype has a handful of counts. V usage is TRBV5-1 and J usage is TRBJ2-5; possibly TRBD2 for D (7 bases). CDR1 SGHRS and CDR2 YFSETQ come from the germline V gene. CDR3 size: 16 residues. V was trimmed by 4 bases and J by 5 bases, leaving 21 bases between them. CDR3 DNA: TGCGCCAGCAGCACCTCCCAGGGGTCCGGGGGGGAGACCCAGTACTTC. Residues: CASSTSQGSGGETQYF.

V gene TRBV29-1 combines with J gene TRBJ1-1; D is unresolved. This CDR3 is 10 amino acids long. Germline values: CDR1 SQVTM, CDR2 ANQGSEA. V gave up 4 bases and J gave up 11 bases, with 11 bases separating them. CDR3 protein: CSVVEGRAFF. The CDR3 bases are TGCAGCGTTGTAGAGGGTAGGGCTTTCTTT.

The V call is TRBV7-8, the J call TRBJ2-1; 10 nucleotides match TRBD2. In germline, CDR1 is SGHVS, CDR2 FQNEAQ. The CDR3 is 16 amino acids. V was pared by 4 bases and J by 6 bases, with 9 bases of the junction left unmatched. CDR3 in amino acids: CASSSPPSGRANEQFF. The CDR3 coding sequence is TGTGCCAGCAGCTCCCCGCCGAGCGGGAGGGCCAATGAGCAGTTCTTC.

The chain couples TRBV7-2 to TRBJ2-1; D is undetermined. This CDR3 has 17 residues. Trimming pared 2 bases from V and 2 bases from J, leaving 16 bases between. Looked up from germline, CDR1 is SGHTA and CDR2 is FQGNSA. The CDR3 DNA is TGTGCCAGCAGCTTAACCCGGTCCCAAGGGCCCTACAATGAGCAGTTCTTC. It codes for CASSLTRSQGPYNEQFF. Based on the CDR3 plus reference TRBV7-2 and TRBJ2-1, the full variable domain is GAGVSQSPSNKVTEKGKDVELRCDPISGHTALYWYRQSLGQGLEFLIYFQGNSAPDKSGLPSDRFSAERTGGSVSTLTIQRTQQEDSAVYLCASSLTRSQGPYNEQFFGPGTRLTVL.

The chain is built from TRBV3-1 and TRBJ2-2, with TRBD2 matching over 7 bases. V dropped 6 bases and J dropped 7; count of bases not matched to a gene: 8. The germline V gene encodes CDR1 LGHDT and CDR2 YNNKEL (reference sequence). CDR3 length: 14 amino acids. Written as DNA, the CDR3 is TGTGCCAGCAGTCTCCGGGAGGAAGGCGGGGAGCTGTTTTTT. The encoded protein is CASSLREEGGELFF.

Ten or more counts support this clonotype. The chain is built from TRBV20-1 and TRBJ2-3; 8 nucleotides agree with TRBD1. The V and J ends lost 2 bases and 0 bases, in that order; junction bases with no gene match: 1. Germline V gene data show CDR1 as DFQATT and CDR2 as SNEGSKA (reference sequence). This CDR3 is built from 14 residues. CDR3 sequence (DNA): TGCAGTGCTAGAAACAGGGGGAGCACAGATACGCAGTATTTT. Its translation is CSARNRGSTDTQYF.

This clonotype came up a few times. The rearrangement uses TRBV28 and TRBJ2-1; 10 bases fit TRBD2. Trimming took 5 bases from V and 4 from J; bases not matched to a gene: 8. CDR3 length equals 16 residues. Looked up from germline, CDR1 is MDHEN and CDR2 is SYDVKM. Here the CDR3 reads CASSATGLAIYNEQFF. The CDR3, as DNA: TGTGCCAGCAGTGCTACGGGACTAGCGATATACAATGAGCAGTTCTTC.

The chain recombines TRBV9 with TRBJ2-5; 9 bases agree with TRBD1. The CDR3 contains 15 residues. CDR1 and CDR2 (germline): SGDLS, YYNGEE. V was pared by 0 bases and J by 2 bases, with 2 bases of the junction left unmatched. This chain's CDR3 is CASSVDGTGQETQYF. DNA for the CDR3: TGTGCCAGCAGCGTAGACGGGACAGGGCAAGAGACCCAGTACTTC.